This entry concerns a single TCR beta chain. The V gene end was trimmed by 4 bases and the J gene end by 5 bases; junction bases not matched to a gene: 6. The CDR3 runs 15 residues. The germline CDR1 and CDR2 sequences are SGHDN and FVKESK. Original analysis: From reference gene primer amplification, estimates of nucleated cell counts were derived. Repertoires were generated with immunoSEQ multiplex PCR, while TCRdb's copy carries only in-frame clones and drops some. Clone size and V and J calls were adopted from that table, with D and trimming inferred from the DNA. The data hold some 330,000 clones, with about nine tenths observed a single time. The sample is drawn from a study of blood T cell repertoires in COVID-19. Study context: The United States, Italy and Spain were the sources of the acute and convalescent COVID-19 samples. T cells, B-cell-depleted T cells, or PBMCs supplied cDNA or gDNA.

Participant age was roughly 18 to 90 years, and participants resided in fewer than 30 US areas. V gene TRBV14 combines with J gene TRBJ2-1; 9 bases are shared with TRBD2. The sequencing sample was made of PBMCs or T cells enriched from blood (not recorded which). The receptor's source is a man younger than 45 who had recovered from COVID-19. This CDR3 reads CASSPIGLAHNEQFF. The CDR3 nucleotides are TGTGCCAGCAGCCCCATCGGACTAGCGCACAATGAGCAGTTCTTC.